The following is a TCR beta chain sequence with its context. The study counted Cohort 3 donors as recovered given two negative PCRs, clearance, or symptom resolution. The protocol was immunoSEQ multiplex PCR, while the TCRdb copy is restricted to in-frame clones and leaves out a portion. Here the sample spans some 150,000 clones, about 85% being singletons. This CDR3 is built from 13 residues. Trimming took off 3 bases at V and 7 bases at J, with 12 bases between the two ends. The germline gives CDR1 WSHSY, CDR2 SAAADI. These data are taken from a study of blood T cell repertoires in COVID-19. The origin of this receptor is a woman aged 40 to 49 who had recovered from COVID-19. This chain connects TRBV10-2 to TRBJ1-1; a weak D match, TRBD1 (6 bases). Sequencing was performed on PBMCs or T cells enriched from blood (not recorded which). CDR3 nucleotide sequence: TGCGCCAGCAGTGAACCCTGGGACATTGAAGCTTTCTTT. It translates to CASSEPWDIEAFF.